Following are 28 T cell receptor beta chains from one sample sequenced in a study of blood T cell repertoires in COVID-19. Generated by immunoSEQ multiplex PCR, the TCRdb table keeps only in-frame clones and is missing some. The sample includes around 250,000 clones, roughly 89% of them seen just once. Sequenced material: peripheral blood. Receptor source: a middle-aged woman who had recovered from COVID-19.

Only one count was recorded for this clone. The chain has TRBV24-1 and TRBJ2-2, with 7 bases identical to TRBD1. V lost 7 bases, J lost 4 bases, and 5 bases stayed unmatched. Looked up from germline, CDR1 is KGHDR and CDR2 is SFDVKD. The CDR3 runs 14 residues. As DNA, the CDR3 is TGTGCCACCAGAGGGGGCGTCGGCACCGGGGAGCTGTTTTTT. Translated, it gives CATRGGVGTGELFF.

The CDR3 is CASSGRPGQVGEKLFF. CDR3 DNA sequence: TGCGCCAGCAGCGGAAGGCCGGGACAGGTGGGGGAAAAACTGTTTTTT. This rearrangement joins TRBV5-1 to TRBJ1-4; 8 positions match TRBD1. V shed 4 bases and J 8 bases; nucleotides not matched to a gene: 13. The length of the CDR3 is 16 residues. Germline V gives CDR1 SGHRS, CDR2 YFSETQ. Supplemented by reference TRBV5-1 and TRBJ1-4, the full variable domain reads KAGVTQTPRYLIKTRGQQVTLSCSPISGHRSVSWYQQTPGQGLQFLFEYFSETQRNKGNFPGRFSGRQFSNSRSEMNVSTLELGDSALYLCASSGRPGQVGEKLFFGSGTQLSVL.

The chain uses TRBV27 and TRBJ2-7; 8 nucleotides line up with TRBD2. V lost 10 bases to trimming and J lost 3 bases; unmatched junction nucleotides: 8. The CDR3 sequence is 13 residues long. The V gene's germline CDR1 is MNHEY and CDR2 SMNVEV (reference sequence). This CDR3 reads CATGGTADYEQYF. The CDR3 coding sequence is TGTGCCACGGGAGGGACCGCTGACTACGAGCAGTACTTC.

The chain employs TRBV6-6 and TRBJ1-1; a weak D match, TRBD1 (5 bases). From germline, CDR1 is MNHNY and CDR2 SVGAGI (reference sequence). This CDR3 has 14 residues. Trimming stripped 7 bases from V and 4 bases from J, with 16 bases between. CDR3 protein: CASIHGGGTTEAFF. DNA of the CDR3: TGTGCCAGCATCCACGGGGGGGGGACCACTGAAGCTTTCTTT.

This clone was seen a single time. The rearrangement uses TRBV28 and TRBJ1-2; 8 bases match TRBD1. V lost 4 bases and J lost 5; bases outside the gene matches: 6. There are 14 residues in the CDR3. Germline CDR1 reads MDHEN; CDR2 reads SYDVKM. This CDR3 is CASSYGQGLYGYTF. CDR3 in DNA: TGTGCCAGCAGTTACGGACAGGGCCTATATGGCTACACCTTC.

This sequence joins TRBV7-2 and TRBJ2-4, with a possible D match to TRBD2 (5 bases). The CDR3 sequence is 17 residues long. Germline V gene sequence: CDR1 SGHTA, CDR2 FQGNSA. V gave up 2 bases and J gave up 0 bases, with 14 bases separating them. The CDR3 nucleotides are TGTGCCAGCAGCTTAAGACTACAGACAACAGCCAAAAACATTCAGTACTTC. It encodes CASSLRLQTTAKNIQYF. Based on the CDR3 plus reference TRBV7-2 and TRBJ2-4, the full variable domain is GAGVSQSPSNKVTEKGKDVELRCDPISGHTALYWYRQSLGQGLEFLIYFQGNSAPDKSGLPSDRFSAERTGGSVSTLTIQRTQQEDSAVYLCASSLRLQTTAKNIQYFGAGTRLSVL.

This sequence joins TRBV28 and TRBJ2-7, with 11 bases fitting TRBD2. This CDR3 has 15 amino acids. CDR1 MDHEN and CDR2 SYDVKM come from the germline V gene. J was trimmed by 1 base and V by 5 bases; bases with no gene match: 4. For the CDR3, the DNA is TGTGCCAGCAGTGCGACTAGCGGGGTTTCCTACGAGCAGTACTTC. Protein sequence: CASSATSGVSYEQYF.

This chain links TRBV10-2 with TRBJ2-2, with TRBD2 matching over 12 bases. CDR1 and CDR2 (germline): WSHSY, SAAADI. V lost 8 bases and J lost 6; bases outside the gene matches: 4. The CDR3 loop spans 14 amino acids. The CDR3 sequence: CASALAGGSGELFF. The CDR3, as DNA: TGCGCCAGCGCTCTAGCGGGAGGGTCCGGGGAGCTGTTTTTT.

The chain uses TRBV7-2 and TRBJ2-7; tentatively, D is TRBD2 (5 bases). The CDR3 totals 14 residues. The V gene lost 1 base and the J gene lost 5 bases, with 12 bases spanning the gap. Looked up from germline, CDR1 is SGHTA and CDR2 is FQGNSA. The CDR3 protein is CASSLEEALDEQYF. The CDR3 nucleotides are TGTGCCAGCAGCTTAGAGGAGGCCCTGGACGAGCAGTACTTC.

The J gene is TRBJ2-7, the V gene TRBV3-1 (or the pseudogene TRBV3-2); D not resolved. The germline V gene encodes CDR1 LGHDT and CDR2 YNNKEL (reference sequence). Trimming took 0 bases from V and 5 from J, leaving 14 bases between them. The CDR3 covers 15 residues. The CDR3 spells CASSQDSGTTHEQYF. The DNA for the CDR3 is TGTGCCAGCAGCCAAGACTCAGGAACGACCCACGAGCAGTACTTC.

The rearrangement joins TRBV28 to TRBJ2-1; D may be TRBD2 (5 bases). Trimming shortened V by 2 bases and J by 8 bases, and 19 bases separated the two germline ends. This CDR3 contains 16 residues. The germline gives CDR1 MDHEN, CDR2 SYDVKM. CDR3 in amino acids: CASSLGTRFGVDEQFF. CDR3 nucleotides: TGTGCCAGCAGTTTAGGTACTCGTTTCGGGGTGGATGAGCAGTTCTTC.

The chain is built from TRBV29-1 and TRBJ1-2; 7 bases are a match to TRBD1. The V gene end was trimmed by 1 base and the J gene end by 4 bases; junction bases not matched to a gene: 9. This CDR3 is 15 amino acids long. Germline V lookup: CDR1 SQVTM, CDR2 ANQGSEA. CDR3 amino acids: CSVEGGQGVLYGYTF. The CDR3 bases are TGCAGCGTTGAAGGAGGGCAGGGGGTCCTCTATGGCTACACCTTC.

The V and J genes are TRBV3-1 (or the pseudogene TRBV3-2) and TRBJ2-5; 14 bases agree with TRBD2. The CDR3 is 18 amino acids. J gave up 2 bases and V 5 bases, and 10 bases lay outside the gene matches. Germline CDR1 is LGHDT and CDR2 is YNNKEL (reference sequence). CDR3 nucleotides: TGTGCCAGCAGCACCCGACTAGCGGGAGGGGGATTACAAGAGACCCAGTACTTC. Its translation is CASSTRLAGGGLQETQYF.

The rearrangement links TRBV7-6 to TRBJ1-3, with D perhaps matching TRBD1 (5 bases). V lost 5 bases to trimming and J lost 8 bases, with 16 bases between them. This CDR3 contains 14 residues. The germline V gene encodes CDR1 SGHVS and CDR2 FNYEAQ. The CDR3 sequence is CASSPQVGTDTIYF. The CDR3, as DNA: TGTGCCAGCAGCCCACAGGTCGGAACAGACACCATATATTTT.

This clone showed up just a few times. CDR3 coding DNA: TGTGCCAGTAGTACGGCCGGGACTAGCGTGTTCAATGAGCAGTTCTTC. Amino acid sequence: CASSTAGTSVFNEQFF. J is TRBJ2-1 and V is TRBV19; 10 bases fit TRBD2. The CDR3 has 16 amino acids. CDR1 LNHDA and CDR2 SQIVND come from the germline V gene (reference sequence). J lost 6 bases, V lost 4 bases, and 9 bases had no gene match.

The J gene is TRBJ1-3, the V gene TRBV10-3; D is unclear. Germline CDR1 and CDR2: ENHRY and SYGVKD. V was cut by 4 bases and J by 2 bases, with 6 bases left in between. This CDR3 spans 13 amino acids. For the CDR3, the DNA is TGTGCCATCAGTGGAACAACTGGAAACACCATATATTTT. It encodes CAISGTTGNTIYF.

The gene calls are TRBV25-1 and TRBJ2-1, with D perhaps TRBD2 (5 bases). V lost 1 base and J 9 bases, leaving 19 bases between the germline ends. Germline V CDR1 and CDR2: MGHDK, SYGVNS. The CDR3 contains 16 residues. CDR3 in DNA: TGTGCCAGCAGTGAATTACTTTGGGGAGAGGTCGCTGAGCAGTTCTTC. Amino acids: CASSELLWGEVAEQFF.

The genes are TRBV6-5 and TRBJ2-1; 10 bases line up with TRBD2. J gave up 8 bases and V 0 bases, and 7 bases lay outside the gene matches. The CDR3 consists of 16 residues. Germline V gene sequence: CDR1 MNHEY, CDR2 SVGAGI. CDR3 protein: CASSYSKREGLDEQFF. CDR3 DNA: TGTGCCAGCAGTTACTCGAAGCGGGAGGGCCTGGATGAGCAGTTCTTC.

This chain connects TRBV28 to TRBJ2-7, with 11 bases identical to TRBD2. CDR3 size: 16 residues. CDR1 is MDHEN and CDR2 is SYDVKM in the germline V gene. V was clipped by 5 bases and J by 3 bases; unmatched bases: 9. The CDR3: CASSPARLAGLYEQYF. The DNA of the CDR3 is TGTGCCAGCAGTCCCGCCCGACTAGCGGGGCTCTACGAGCAGTACTTC.

This clone showed up just a few times. V gene TRBV19 combines with J gene TRBJ2-6, with 10 bases matching TRBD1. CDR1 LNHDA and CDR2 SQIVND come from the germline V gene (reference sequence). CDR3 length: 18 amino acids. With V trimmed by 3 bases and J by 0 bases, 5 bases remained unmatched. Written as DNA, the CDR3 is TGTGCCAGTAGTATTTCCGGGACAGGGGACTCTGGGGCCAACGTCCTGACTTTC. It specifies CASSISGTGDSGANVLTF.

This clone turned up a few times. The rearrangement joins TRBV5-4 to TRBJ2-7, with TRBD2 as a possible D gene (5 bases). Germline-derived CDR1 and CDR2 are SGHNT and YYREEE (reference sequence). The CDR3 length is 14 residues. V lost 2 bases, J lost 7 bases, and 16 bases lay in between. As DNA, the CDR3 is TGTGCCAGCAGCTTCACCGGGTCCGGGAATGAGCAGTACTTC. This encodes CASSFTGSGNEQYF. The full variable domain, rest sourced from reference TRBV5-4 and TRBJ2-7, is ETGVTQSPTHLIKTRGQQVTLRCSSQSGHNTVSWYQQALGQGPQFIFQYYREEENGRGNFPPRFSGLQFPNYSSELNVNALELDDSALYLCASSFTGSGNEQYFGPGTRLTVT.

V usage is TRBV4-1 and J usage is TRBJ2-5; TRBD2 agrees at 12 bases. The CDR3 consists of 18 residues. V lost 0 bases, J lost 5 bases, and 10 bases stayed unmatched. The germline V gene has CDR1 MGHRA and CDR2 YSYEKL. The CDR3 coding sequence is TGCGCCAGCAGCCAAGACAGCCTAGCGGGAGGGCCGGGGGAGACCCAGTACTTC. As protein: CASSQDSLAGGPGETQYF.

The chain combines TRBV19 with TRBJ1-5, with 8 bases matching TRBD1. The CDR3 loop spans 14 amino acids. Germline V gene sequence: CDR1 LNHDA, CDR2 SQIVND (reference sequence). The junction had 9 bases not matched to a gene; V was cut back by 8 bases and J by 6 bases. The CDR3 reads CASGQGWGGQPQHF. The CDR3 nucleotides are TGTGCCAGTGGACAGGGATGGGGAGGTCAGCCCCAGCATTTT.

The chain recombines TRBV19 with TRBJ2-1, with TRBD1 as a possible D gene (5 bases). Looked up from germline, CDR1 is LNHDA and CDR2 is SQIVND (reference sequence). CDR3 length: 13 amino acids. With 7 bases removed from V and 9 bases from J, the gap between germline ends came to 16 bases. CDR3 coding DNA: TGTGCCAGTAATGGGCAGGGTATCGGTGAGCAGTTCTTC. Translated, it gives CASNGQGIGEQFF.

V usage is TRBV19 and J usage is TRBJ2-5, with TRBD2 matching 8 bases. Trimming at V came to 3 bases and at J to 5 bases, leaving 8 bases not matched to a gene. Germline CDR1 LNHDA, CDR2 SQIVND (reference sequence). The CDR3 is 15 amino acids. DNA for the CDR3: TGTGCCAGTAGTATCCCGGGAGGGCCTAGGGAGACCCAGTACTTC. It encodes CASSIPGGPRETQYF.

J is TRBJ2-7 and V is TRBV9; TRBD1 matches 9 bases. This CDR3 region has 15 residues. V gave up 0 bases and J gave up 4 bases; unmatched junction bases: 5. Germline assignment: CDR1 SGDLS and CDR2 YYNGEE. The DNA for the CDR3 is TGTGCCAGCAGCGTAGAGGGGACAGGGCTTTACGAGCAGTACTTC. Its translation: CASSVEGTGLYEQYF.

CDR3 sequence: CASSPIAGGLSDTQYF. CDR3 nucleotide sequence: TGTGCCAGCAGCCCCATAGCGGGAGGGCTTTCAGATACGCAGTATTTT. The J gene is TRBJ2-3, the V gene TRBV7-7, with 11 positions matching TRBD2. V lost 5 bases and J lost 4; bases outside the gene matches: 8. The length of the CDR3 is 16 residues. Germline CDR1 and CDR2: SSHAT and FNYEAQ (reference sequence).

The rearrangement links TRBV5-4 to TRBJ2-3; no reliable D call. Germline-derived CDR1 and CDR2 are SGHNT and YYREEE (reference sequence). This CDR3 spans 14 amino acids. Deletions cut 0 bases from V and 2 bases from J, with 7 bases between. The CDR3 sequence is CASSLGANTDTQYF. The CDR3 DNA sequence: TGTGCCAGCAGCTTGGGGGCAAACACAGATACGCAGTATTTT. The full variable domain, completed using reference TRBV5-4 and TRBJ2-3, is ETGVTQSPTHLIKTRGQQVTLRCSSQSGHNTVSWYQQALGQGPQFIFQYYREEENGRGNFPPRFSGLQFPNYSSELNVNALELDDSALYLCASSLGANTDTQYFGPGTRLTVL.